These T cell receptor beta chains were read from a single sample in a study of blood T cell repertoires in COVID-19. Method: immunoSEQ multiplex PCR; TCRdb's copy keeps in-frame clones and lacks some. The sample carries some 45,000 clones, more than 65% recorded once. The sample taken for sequencing was peripheral blood. The source of these receptors is a woman aged 55 to 70 with acute or convalescent COVID-19. Each CDR3 is given with its conserved first and last residue. The order of the fields is D gene, V gene, J gene, clone size, CDR3 DNA, CDR3 protein. A D gene is named only where the DNA matches it firmly. Not all rows give a size; the values are once, few, many and, for expanded clones, a class.

>TRBD1|TRBV5-4|TRBJ2-2|NA
TGTGCCAGCAGCTTTCCCGGACAGGGGGCGCGAGGAGGGGAGCTGTTTTTT
CASSFPGQGARGGELFF
>NA|TRBV7-9|TRBJ1-6|NA
TGTGCCAGCAGGGAGGGGTTTTCACCCCTCCACTTT
CASREGFSPLHF
>TRBD2|TRBV7-7|TRBJ2-1|NA
TGTGCCAGCAGCTTGGGACTAGCGGGGGGAGACAATGAGCAGTTCTTC
CASSLGLAGGDNEQFF
>TRBD1|TRBV7-2|TRBJ1-6|few
TGTGCCAGCGCCCCCTGGGACAGTAATAATTCACCCCTCCACTTT
CASAPWDSNNSPLHF
>NA|TRBV27|TRBJ1-2|NA
TGTGCCAGCAGTTTCCTGAGGGCGGCTAACTATGGCTACACCTTC
CASSFLRAANYGYTF
>NA|TRBV7-2|TRBJ2-2|few
TGTGCCAGCAGCTCCCGCGTCAGGTCCGGGGAGCTGTTTTTT
CASSSRVRSGELFF
>NA|TRBV11-2|TRBJ1-4|NA
TGTGCCAGCAGCTTCGACAGGAGTAAAGAAAAACTGTTTTTT
CASSFDRSKEKLFF
>TRBD1|TRBV9|TRBJ1-5|NA
TGTGCCAGCAGCGAGGCAGGGGGTAGCAATCAGCCCCAGCATTTT
CASSEAGGSNQPQHF
>TRBD2|TRBV4-2|TRBJ2-7|NA
TGTGCCAGCAGCCAAGGGCGGGGGGCCTACGAGCAGTACTTC
CASSQGRGAYEQYF
>TRBD2|TRBV6-2/TRBV6-3|TRBJ2-5|few
TGTGCCAGCAGTTACGGGACTAGCGGGAGTCAAGAGACCCAGTACTTC
CASSYGTSGSQETQYF
>TRBD2|TRBV6-5|TRBJ2-3|NA
TGTGCCTCCGCTCTGGCGGGGGGGCCAACAGATACGCAGTATTTT
CASALAGGPTDTQYF
>NA|TRBV19|TRBJ2-1|NA
TGTGCCAGCCACCAAGCCCCCGGTGAGCAGTTCTTC
CASHQAPGEQFF
>TRBD1|TRBV18|TRBJ2-7|NA
TGTGCCAGCTCACCAGGGACAGGGGAGTTGCAGTACTTC
CASSPGTGELQYF
>TRBD2|TRBV7-9|TRBJ2-2|NA
TGTGCCAGCAGCCCCACAGCGGGGGGAGTAAACGGGGAGCTGTTTTTT
CASSPTAGGVNGELFF
>TRBD1|TRBV5-1|TRBJ2-7|NA
TGCGCCAGCAGCGCCCGGACAGGTAGCTACGAGCAGTACTTC
CASSARTGSYEQYF
>TRBD1|TRBV7-9|TRBJ1-1|NA
TGTGCCAGCAGCCGGGGACAGGGGATTATGAACACTGAAGCTTTCTTT
CASSRGQGIMNTEAFF
>NA|TRBV19|TRBJ1-5|few
TGTGCCAGTAGTCACCCGCTGGGCGTGGGCCAGCCCCAGCATTTT
CASSHPLGVGQPQHF
>NA|TRBV18|TRBJ1-2|NA
TGTGCCAGCTCACCGGGAACGGGGAAGAAATATGGCTACACCTTC
CASSPGTGKKYGYTF
>NA|TRBV18|TRBJ2-4|NA
TGTGCCAGCTCACCACTCGACGCGGGCGGTAGTATTCAGTACTTC
CASSPLDAGGSIQYF
>NA|TRBV29-1|TRBJ2-2|NA
TGCAGCGTAGAGGGTCCCGGGGAGCTGTTTTTT
CSVEGPGELFF
>TRBD1|TRBV14|TRBJ1-2|NA
TGTGCCAGCAGCCCCCTAGGTGGCGGGACAGGGAATGGCTACACCTTC
CASSPLGGGTGNGYTF
>NA|TRBV11-2|TRBJ2-1|NA
TGTGCCAGCAGCATCACTAGATTGGGTGAGCAGTTCTTC
CASSITRLGEQFF
>NA|TRBV27|TRBJ1-3|NA
TGTGCCAGCAGTTTAGCAGGGGCTGGAAACACCATATATTTT
CASSLAGAGNTIYF
>NA|TRBV30|TRBJ1-2|few
TGTGCCTGGAGTGTACCGGGAGGATGGGGCTACACCTTC
CAWSVPGGWGYTF
>NA|TRBV6-5|TRBJ1-1|once
TGTGCCAGCAGTCTTACAGGGCTACAAGCTTTCTTT
CASSLTGLQAFF
>TRBD1|TRBV9|TRBJ1-2|NA
TGTGCCAGCAGGCGGACAGGGGGCCAAGGCTACACCTTC
CASRRTGGQGYTF
>TRBD1|TRBV9|TRBJ1-1|NA
TGTGCCAGCAGCCCATGGGGACAGGGACGCACTGAAGCTTTCTTT
CASSPWGQGRTEAFF
>TRBD1|TRBV6-5|TRBJ1-2|NA
TGTGCCAGCAGTCAATCACAGGGGTATGGCTACACCTTC
CASSQSQGYGYTF
>NA|TRBV11-2|TRBJ2-2|NA
TGTGCCAGCAGCTTAGCCAGGGCCCCCACCGGGGAGCTGTTTTTT
CASSLARAPTGELFF
>NA|TRBV7-9|TRBJ1-3|few
TGTGCCAGCAGCTCCCTTTTAATCTCTGGAAACACCATATATTTT
CASSSLLISGNTIYF
>TRBD2|TRBV7-2|TRBJ2-7|NA
TGTGCCAGCAGCGGCCGCCCCGGGACTAGACGCTACGAGCAGTACTTC
CASSGRPGTRRYEQYF
>TRBD1|TRBV10-2|TRBJ1-6|NA
TGCGCCAGCAGTGAGGGGACAGTTTCACCCCTCCACTTT
CASSEGTVSPLHF
>NA|TRBV29-1|TRBJ1-1|NA
TGCAGCGCCGCGTTTGGCGCGGGAACTGAAGCTTTCTTT
CSAAFGAGTEAFF
>NA|TRBV23-1|TRBJ1-4|NA
TGCGCCAGCAGTACCGGACTGAATCCCGCAACTAATGAAAAACTGTTTTTT
CASSTGLNPATNEKLFF
>NA|TRBV24-1|TRBJ2-7|NA
TGTGCCACCAGTGATGGCTTGCGGCTCGAGCAGTACTTC
CATSDGLRLEQYF
>NA|TRBV27|TRBJ1-1|NA
TGTGCCAGCAGTTGGGGCAGAACGACTGAAGCTTTCTTT
CASSWGRTTEAFF
>TRBD1|TRBV12-5|TRBJ1-5|NA
TGTGCTAGTGGTTTGATGGACAGGGGGAACTACGGCAATCAGCCCCAGCATTTT
CASGLMDRGNYGNQPQHF
>NA|TRBV19|TRBJ1-1|NA
TGTGCCAGTCAACGAAACGACGTTTGGGCCGCTGAAGCTTTCTTT
CASQRNDVWAAEAFF
>NA|TRBV7-9|TRBJ1-1|NA
TGTGCCAGCAGCCCCCCCGGGGGTAGCACTGAAGCTTTCTTT
CASSPPGGSTEAFF
>NA|TRBV29-1|TRBJ1-1|NA
TGCAGCGCGCCCGGAGCTTTCTTT
CSAPGAFF
>NA|TRBV6-5|TRBJ2-1|few
TGTGCCAGCAGGGTTAGCTCCTACAATGAGCAGTTCTTC
CASRVSSYNEQFF
>TRBD1|TRBV6-5|TRBJ1-4|NA
TGTGCCAGTGGGATGACAGGGGGCGGTGAAAAACTGTTTTTT
CASGMTGGGEKLFF
>NA|TRBV19|TRBJ1-1|once
TGTGCCAGTAGTATAGATCGCCGAGGGGGCACTGAAGCTTTCTTT
CASSIDRRGGTEAFF
>NA|TRBV10-2|TRBJ2-1|NA
TGCGCCAGCGGAACAGCCTACTACAATGAGCAGTTCTTC
CASGTAYYNEQFF
>NA|TRBV4-2|TRBJ2-7|NA
TGTGCCAGCAGCTCACCAGGCTACGAGCAGTACTTC
CASSSPGYEQYF
>TRBD1|TRBV19|TRBJ2-3|NA
TGTGCCAGCTCCGGACAGGGGCAAGATACGCAGTATTTT
CASSGQGQDTQYF
>NA|TRBV3-1/TRBV3-2|TRBJ1-3|NA
TGTGCCAGCAGCCAAAGCCCCCCTGGAAACACCATATATTTT
CASSQSPPGNTIYF
>TRBD1|TRBV5-1|TRBJ1-6|NA
TGCGCCAGCAGCTCCGGACAGGGTGGGTTTTCACCCCTCCACTTT
CASSSGQGGFSPLHF